The T cell receptor beta chain described here comes from a study of blood T cell repertoires in COVID-19. Profiled with immunoSEQ multiplex PCR; TCRdb holds only in-frame clones, not every one. The sample holds around 3,000 clones, around 89% seen once. The V gene end was trimmed by 3 bases and the J gene end by 10 bases; junction bases not matched to a gene: 6. The CDR3 runs to 14 residues. Germline values: CDR1 LNHDA, CDR2 SQIVND (reference sequence). The chain joins TRBV19 to TRBJ1-6, with 7 nucleotides matching TRBD1. This sequence was found in a human donor with active COVID-19. The donor label of this sample is uncertain. Sequencing input: peripheral blood. The CDR3 region is CASSIAQGESPLHF. Here the CDR3 DNA reads TGTGCCAGTAGTATCGCCCAGGGGGAGTCACCCCTCCACTTT. Full variable domain (remainder filled in from reference TRBV19 and TRBJ1-6): DGGITQSPKYLFRKEGQNVTLSCEQNLNHDAMYWYRQDPGQGLRLIYYSQIVNDFQKGDIAEGYSVSREKKESFPLTVTSAQKNPTAFYLCASSIAQGESPLHFGNGTRLTVT.